A selection of T cell receptor beta chains follows, all from one sample in a study of blood T cell repertoires in COVID-19. The assay was immunoSEQ multiplex PCR, and TCRdb's table has in-frame clones only and misses some. The data contain about 92,000 clones, 75% to 90% of them singletons. Material for sequencing was peripheral blood. The receptors stem from a woman aged 80 or older with active or convalescent COVID-19. The conserved cysteine and the conserved F or W are not part of the CDR3 here.

j_gene: TRBJ1-3; v_gene: TRBV7-2; CDR3aa: ASSLENREIGNTIY
j_gene: TRBJ2-7; v_gene: TRBV11-2; CDR3aa: ASSSTGVNDEQY
j_gene: TRBJ1-1; v_gene: TRBV6-8; CDR3aa: ASSLPLLGPDTEAF
j_gene: TRBJ2-5; v_gene: TRBV5-1; CDR3aa: ASRGSGETQY
j_gene: TRBJ1-1; v_gene: TRBV12-3/TRBV12-4; CDR3aa: ASSAGAPEAF
j_gene: TRBJ2-7; v_gene: TRBV12-3/TRBV12-4; CDR3aa: ASSLHGSYEQY
j_gene: TRBJ2-3; v_gene: TRBV28; CDR3aa: ASSGRTSGRVSTDTQY
j_gene: TRBJ1-2; v_gene: TRBV7-2; CDR3aa: ASSLVQVPLYGYT
j_gene: TRBJ2-3; v_gene: TRBV7-2; CDR3aa: ASSTRLAGTDTQY
j_gene: TRBJ1-1; v_gene: TRBV19; CDR3aa: ASSMLRDRGQTEAF
j_gene: TRBJ1-2; v_gene: TRBV18; CDR3aa: ASSGQNYGYT